This T cell receptor (beta chain) is drawn from a study of radiotherapy plus CTLA-4 blockade in lung cancer. Study details: An objective response was seen in around 17% of patients, and disease control in just over 30%.

For this clone: The antigen is unknown.

The table came from immunoSEQ multiplex PCR; TCRdb's copy has only in-frame clones and leaves some out. The table lists 50,000 to 70,000 clones, about 80% of them singletons. The length of the CDR3 is 17 residues. In germline, CDR1 is MNHNS, CDR2 SASEGT. Trimming cost V 2 bases and J 5 bases; bases outside gene matches: 8. Patients with chemo-refractory metastatic non-small-cell lung cancer received focal radiation plus CTLA-4 blockade with ipilimumab. Study-wide findings and caveats: Dynamics of early blood T cell clones, together with interferon-beta, were reportedly the best predictors of response. TCR clones of tumor origin grew in blood after radiotherapy plus ipilimumab.

This TCR was sampled from a human donor with non-small cell lung cancer whose response to radiotherapy plus ipilimumab could not be evaluated. V and J are TRBV6-1 and TRBJ2-5; TRBD2 matches 13 bases. Sequencing used peripheral blood, obtained from a patient treated with radiotherapy plus ipilimumab. CDR3 in DNA: TGTGCCAGCAGTGAAAGCTCTACTAGCGGGGGGGTGGAGACCCAGTACTTC. The encoded protein is CASSESSTSGGVETQYF.